One and the same sample provided the 7 T cell receptor beta chains below, sequenced in a study of multiple sclerosis patients with progressive multifocal leukoencephalopathy. Time point specified: time of PML onset. Only in-frame clones appear in the TCRdb table, and some are missing; sequencing was by immunoSEQ multiplex PCR. The table records approximately 30,000 clones, 87% of them present only once. The sequences come from PBMCs, collected from a patient treated with natalizumab. These TCRs come from a woman aged 40 to 55 with progressive multifocal leukoencephalopathy.

The rearrangement uses TRBV27 and TRBJ1-5; D is possibly TRBD1 (6 bases). Germline assignment: CDR1 MNHEY and CDR2 SMNVEV (reference sequence). Trimming took off 2 bases at V and 6 bases at J, with 14 bases between the two ends. CDR3 size: 15 residues. This CDR3 is CASSLNTGSGQPQHF. The CDR3 nucleotides are TGTGCCAGCAGTTTAAATACAGGGTCGGGTCAGCCCCAGCATTTT.

V is TRBV7-2 and J is TRBJ2-2, with 8 nucleotides matching TRBD2. Germline V gene data show CDR1 as SGHTA and CDR2 as FQGNSA. J was trimmed by 6 bases and V by 5 bases; bases with no gene match: 8. CDR3 length equals 15 residues. The CDR3 sequence is CASSPLGLASGELFF. CDR3 bases: TGTGCCAGCAGCCCTTTAGGACTAGCATCCGGGGAGCTGTTTTTT. Complete variable domain (other parts from reference TRBV7-2 and TRBJ2-2): GAGVSQSPSNKVTEKGKDVELRCDPISGHTALYWYRQSLGQGLEFLIYFQGNSAPDKSGLPSDRFSAERTGGSVSTLTIQRTQQEDSAVYLCASSPLGLASGELFFGEGSRLTVL.

The chain carries TRBV4-1 and TRBJ2-1, with TRBD1 matching 10 bases. Per germline, CDR1 MGHRA and CDR2 YSYEKL. The length of the CDR3 is 15 residues. The ends lost 5 bases at V and 6 bases at J; junction bases unmatched: 7. This CDR3 is CASSSGQGSPNEQFF. DNA of the CDR3: TGCGCCAGCAGCTCGGGACAGGGGAGCCCCAATGAGCAGTTCTTC.

This chain links TRBV10-3 with TRBJ2-5; D is possibly TRBD1 (6 bases). Trimming cost V 4 bases and J 1 base, with 13 bases left between them. This CDR3 has 15 amino acids. Germline V gives CDR1 ENHRY, CDR2 SYGVKD. CDR3 in amino acids: CAISGFGQSQETQYF. The CDR3 DNA reads TGTGCCATCAGTGGCTTCGGACAGTCCCAAGAGACCCAGTACTTC.

The chain couples TRBV19 to TRBJ2-7, with D possibly matching TRBD1 (5 bases). The CDR3 covers 13 residues. V gave up 1 base and J gave up 3 bases, with 7 bases separating them. In germline, CDR1 is LNHDA, CDR2 SQIVND (reference sequence). The CDR3 DNA sequence: TGTGCCAGTAGTATAGGCCAGGGCTACGAGCAGTACTTC. Protein product: CASSIGQGYEQYF.

The CDR3 loop reads CASSARVLRGNQPQHF. The CDR3 DNA sequence: TGTGCCAGCAGCGCCCGGGTCCTTCGAGGCAATCAGCCCCAGCATTTT. The chain couples TRBV7-2 to TRBJ1-5; D is ambiguous. CDR1 is SGHTA, CDR2 FQGNSA, per germline. There are 16 residues in the CDR3. V lost 5 bases and J 2 bases, leaving 16 bases between the germline ends.

This chain uses TRBV27 with TRBJ1-1; perhaps TRBD1 as D (6 bases). CDR1 and CDR2 (germline): MNHEY, SMNVEV (reference sequence). V was pared by 4 bases and J by 5 bases, with 14 bases between. The CDR3 loop spans 14 amino acids. The chain's CDR3 is CASSYLSQGTEAFF. The CDR3 DNA reads as TGTGCCAGCAGTTACCTCTCTCAGGGGACTGAAGCTTTCTTT.